This TCR beta chain was sequenced for a study of blood T cell repertoires in COVID-19. Study summary: Samples representing acute and convalescent COVID-19 were sourced from the United States, Italy and Spain.

The CDR3 spans 16 residues. V was clipped by 5 bases and J by 2 bases; unmatched bases: 8. Germline V gives CDR1 SGHTA, CDR2 FQGTGA. Per the original data handling: Estimates of nucleated cell counts were drawn from the amplification of reference gene primers. Assay: immunoSEQ multiplex PCR; the TCRdb copy retains only in-frame clones and omits some. The V and J calls and clone size are taken from that table; D and trimming were inferred from the DNA. The sample lists 87,000 or so clones; about 87% were seen once. Input material: peripheral blood. The genes are TRBV7-3 and TRBJ2-3; TRBD1 agrees at 9 bases. This TCR was recovered from a human donor with acute or convalescent COVID-19. The donor label of this sample is uncertain. The CDR3 here is CASSPGTGPHTDTQYF. The CDR3 nucleotides read TGTGCCAGCAGCCCCGGGACAGGGCCCCACACAGATACGCAGTATTTT.